One T cell receptor beta chain is described in this entry. The clone's antigen remains unknown. Base qualities are not recorded, but no much larger clone differs from it by a single base. This sample was taken from a study of blood T cell repertoires in COVID-19 (dated by TCRdb to about 2020). With respect to the entire study: Samples from collaborators originated in the United States, Italy and Spain and spanned both the acute and convalescent phases of COVID-19. The sample metadata nearly always contained a de-identified subject ID, COVID-19 status, age in years and sex. The prospective study material was composed of cDNA or gDNA derived from T cells, B-cell-depleted T cells, or PBMCs. Where available, HLA class I and class II types were taken from metadata supplied by the sample provider and were not determined by assay-based typing. Samples came from the ongoing ImmuneRACE study (first 160 participants) plus 1,254 subjects from 6 global collaborators. Deeply sampled blood TCRbeta repertoires from subjects exposed to, actively infected with, or recovered from COVID-19 were included in the dataset. The repertoires were made available in a free public database intended to serve as a resource for research on the immune response to SARS-CoV-2.

TCRbeta CDR3 regions were amplified from genomic DNA by means of the immunoSEQ Assay, a bias-controlled multiplex PCR. The paper's processing steps were these. Within the assay, amplification of reference gene primers was used to estimate how many nucleated cells each sample contained. To quantify the absolute abundance of each unique TCRbeta CDR3 rearrangement, sequence reads were collapsed and filtered. Productive Simpson clonality was computed per sample as the square root of Simpson's diversity index over productive rearrangements. Entries here come from immuneACCESS through TCRdb and include only in-frame sequences with V and J called. Some clones fail to appear in such tables; in the studies checked, an unresolved V gene covers under half of the shortfall, and the cause of the remainder is unknown. V and J calls and clone size come straight from that table; D and trimming were deduced from the DNA. For this sample there are more than 300,000 clones; approximately 90% appear just once. Clones ranked in the top ten supply almost 4% of the sample.

Results the study describes overall, beyond this receptor: The quantity of clinical and demographic metadata differed by source and by participant and was supplied without curation.

CDR1 and CDR2, per the germline V gene (reference sequence), are LNHDA and SQIVND. Its CDR3 holds 14 amino acids, cysteine through phenylalanine. Here the CDR3 DNA is all that survives: 42 bases in frame from base 1. From V the trimming removes 5 bases and from J it removes 3 bases, while the gene matches leave 4 bases of the junction unaccounted for. Enrolling through a virtual design, the prospective study's participants ranged in age from roughly 18 to 100 years and lived across 24 United States geographic areas. In the prospective study, participants were assigned to cohorts based on the clinical history participants reported in a screening survey and a study questionnaire. Exposed participants had been in contact, within 2 weeks of entering the study, with a person who had a PCR-confirmed or clinician-diagnosed case of COVID-19. Each participant in the prospective study had whole blood, serum and a nasopharyngeal or oropharyngeal swab collected by mobile phlebotomists. Prospective study participants could optionally give additional blood draws and questionnaires over an approximately 2-month period. Prospective study blood samples were shipped either frozen or at room temperature before DNA extraction.

This receptor was taken from a woman in her thirties who had been exposed to COVID-19. Rearrangement joined TRBV19 to TRBJ2-7; 10 bases in between match TRBD1. The source material was PBMCs or T cells enriched from blood (not recorded which). CDR3 region: CASSVGQGLYEQYF. The DNA is as follows: TGTGCCAGTAGTGTGGGACAGGGGCTCTACGAGCAGTACTTC.